These 27 T cell receptor beta chains were all obtained from the same sample, sequenced in a study of CD8 T cells in Susac syndrome. With random hexamers, reverse transcription was performed on roughly 0.45 to 1 ug of RNA. TCRdb re-analysed the immunoSEQ multiplex PCR reads in MiXCR, keeping a single row per CDR3 protein. The profile shows 100,000 to 150,000 distinct CDR3 sequences, 80% to 95% of them singletons. Material: CD8+ T cells from PBMCs. These TCRs come from a human donor with multiple sclerosis.

The chain employs TRBV4-1 and TRBJ2-7; 10 nucleotides agree with TRBD1. Germline-derived CDR1 and CDR2 are MGHRA and YSYEKL. The trim removed 0 bases at V and 3 bases at J, leaving 5 bases unmatched. The CDR3 runs 16 residues. The CDR3 DNA sequence: TGCGCCAGCAGCCAAGAGGCGACAGGGGGCATCTACGAGCAGTACGTC. This gives the protein CASSQEATGGIYEQYV.

The genes are TRBV11-3 and TRBJ2-5; tentatively, D is TRBD1 (6 bases). The CDR3 has 14 amino acids. V was cut by 5 bases and J by 4 bases, with 14 bases left in between. CDR1 SGHNT and CDR2 YENEEA come from the germline V gene. CDR3 amino acids: CASSVIQGSETQYF. The CDR3 region has the DNA TGTGCCAGCAGCGTAATACAGGGATCAGAGACCCAGTACTTC.

The chain uses TRBV9 and TRBJ1-1, with D possibly matching TRBD1 (6 bases). There are 15 residues in the CDR3. V was clipped by 4 bases and J by 3 bases, with 16 bases between them. From germline, CDR1 is SGDLS and CDR2 YYNGEE. The CDR3 region is CASSLTAGAYTEAFF. In DNA, the CDR3 is TGTGCCAGCAGCCTGACCGCGGGGGCGTACACTGAAGCTTTCTTT.

V gene TRBV18 combines with J gene TRBJ1-2; D gene ambiguous. This CDR3 region has 14 residues. Trimming shortened V by 5 bases and J by 5 bases, and 15 bases separated the two germline ends. Germline CDR1 KGHSH, CDR2 LQKENI. CDR3 sequence reads: CASSTTETGYGYTF. For the CDR3, the DNA is TGTGCCAGCTCAACCACCGAGACGGGATATGGCTACACCTTC.

This chain connects TRBV3-1 to TRBJ1-1, with D unresolved. V was shortened by 4 bases and J by 3 bases, with 9 bases between the two germline ends. The CDR3 loop spans 13 amino acids. The germline V gene has CDR1 LGHDT and CDR2 YNNKEL (reference sequence). The CDR3: CASSPDGYTEAFF. CDR3 DNA: TGTGCCAGCAGCCCAGACGGATACACTGAAGCTTTCTTT.

This chain joins TRBV20-1 and TRBJ2-1, with 8 bases fitting TRBD2. Germline CDR1 reads DFQATT; CDR2 reads SNEGSKA (reference sequence). The J segment lost 1 base and the V segment lost 6 bases, leaving 11 bases of the junction unmatched. The CDR3 sequence is 16 residues long. Here the CDR3 DNA reads TGCAGTGCCGCCGGGGGGCGGGAGGAGTCCTACAATGAGCAGTTCTTC. It codes for CSAAGGREESYNEQFF.

The chain has TRBV23-1 and TRBJ1-6, with TRBD1 as a possible D gene (5 bases). TRBV23-1 is known as an ORF, though its function is uncertain. The CDR3 is made up of 17 amino acids. V was shortened by 6 bases and J by 8 bases, with 23 bases between the two germline ends. CDR3 amino acids: CASSLKIGLWGYSPLHF. The CDR3 DNA reads as TGCGCCAGCAGCCTAAAAATAGGATTGTGGGGGTATTCACCCCTCCACTTT.

The chain links TRBV20-1 to TRBJ2-7, with D unclear. The length of the CDR3 is 17 residues. V gave up 0 bases and J gave up 1 base, with 19 bases separating them. In germline, CDR1 is DFQATT, CDR2 SNEGSKA (reference sequence). CDR3 residues: CSARDLKRERFSYEQYF. DNA for the CDR3: TGCAGTGCTAGAGATCTGAAAAGGGAACGTTTTTCCTACGAGCAGTACTTC.

This sequence joins TRBV7-6 and TRBJ2-2; TRBD2 aligns across 11 bases. V lost 4 bases and J lost 3; bases outside the gene matches: 4. The CDR3 sequence is 16 residues long. CDR1 is SGHVS and CDR2 is FNYEAQ in the germline V gene. This CDR3 is CASSSGSGRDTGELFF. CDR3 nucleotide sequence: TGTGCCAGCAGCTCCGGTAGCGGGAGGGACACCGGGGAGCTGTTTTTT.

The V call is TRBV12-3 or TRBV12-4, the J call TRBJ1-3; 9 nucleotides align to TRBD1. CDR3 size: 17 residues. Trimming at V came to 7 bases and at J to 2 bases, leaving 12 bases not matched to a gene. The chain's CDR3 is CASNSGDREIPGNTIYF. CDR3 DNA sequence: TGTGCCAGCAACTCTGGGGACAGGGAGATCCCTGGAAACACCATATATTTT.

The V gene is TRBV27, the J gene TRBJ1-1; 7 nucleotides match TRBD1. The CDR3 consists of 14 residues. Germline CDR1 reads MNHEY; CDR2 reads SMNVEV (reference sequence). Unmatched junction bases numbered 6, after V lost 1 base and J lost 7 bases. The CDR3 DNA reads TGTGCCAGCAGTTTATGGGCAGGGGGTCGTGAAGCTTTCTTT. Translated, it gives CASSLWAGGREAFF.

V usage is TRBV14 and J usage is TRBJ2-1; TRBD1 aligns across 9 bases. The CDR3 runs to 15 residues. Germline lookup yields CDR1 SGHDN and CDR2 FVKESK. The junction had 9 bases not matched to a gene; V was cut back by 5 bases and J by 7 bases. CDR3 in DNA: TGTGCCAGCAGCTGGGGGACAGGGCAAGGGAATGAGCAGTTCTTC. As protein: CASSWGTGQGNEQFF.

The chain is built from TRBV3-1 and TRBJ2-2, with TRBD2 matching over 13 bases. Germline CDR1 is LGHDT and CDR2 is YNNKEL (reference sequence). After removal of 0 bases from V and 9 bases from J, the junction contained 7 bases not matched to a gene. The CDR3 totals 17 residues. The CDR3 DNA follows: TGTGCCAGCAGCCAAGAGCTAGGGACTAGCGGGGCGTGGGAGCTGTTTTTT. It codes for CASSQELGTSGAWELFF.

The V gene is TRBV12-3 or TRBV12-4, the J gene TRBJ2-4, with a weak D call TRBD1 (5 bases). This CDR3 has 20 amino acids. Between the trimmed V and J ends, which lost 1 base and 0 bases, there was a span of 22 bases. CDR3 protein: CASSLGRGRVWLRAKNIQYF. In DNA, the CDR3 is TGTGCCAGCAGTTTAGGACGAGGCAGGGTGTGGTTAAGAGCCAAAAACATTCAGTACTTC.

The chain has TRBV5-4 and TRBJ2-1; D tentatively reads TRBD1 or TRBD2 (6 bases each). The germline V and J ends were trimmed by 4 bases and 8 bases, with 16 bases remaining between them. Germline V gene sequence: CDR1 SGHNT, CDR2 YYREEE (reference sequence). This CDR3 has 14 residues. The chain's CDR3 is CASSPRRGVDEQFF. The CDR3 nucleotides read TGTGCCAGCAGCCCTCGGAGGGGGGTCGATGAGCAGTTCTTC. The full variable domain, rest sourced from reference TRBV5-4 and TRBJ2-1, is ETGVTQSPTHLIKTRGQQVTLRCSSQSGHNTVSWYQQALGQGPQFIFQYYREEENGRGNFPPRFSGLQFPNYSSELNVNALELDDSALYLCASSPRRGVDEQFFGPGTRLTVL.

The chain uses TRBV20-1 and TRBJ2-3, with 7 positions matching TRBD1. There are 14 residues in the CDR3. Germline CDR1 DFQATT, CDR2 SNEGSKA (reference sequence). The chain's CDR3 is CSQRTGQSTDTQYF. CDR3 bases: TGCAGCCAAAGGACAGGTCAAAGCACAGATACGCAGTATTTT.

This rearrangement joins TRBV7-9 to TRBJ2-5, with a weak D call TRBD1 (6 bases). Germline V gene data show CDR1 as SEHNR and CDR2 as FQNEAQ (reference sequence). CDR3 size: 14 residues. V gave up 5 bases and J gave up 2 bases, with 12 bases separating them. CDR3 DNA sequence: TGTGCCAGCAGCCGCCAGGACAGACAAGAGACCCAGTACTTC. Amino acid sequence: CASSRQDRQETQYF.

V is TRBV6-6 and J is TRBJ1-1, with a weak D call TRBD1 (5 bases). This CDR3 has 15 amino acids. CDR1 and CDR2 (germline): MNHNY, SVGAGI (reference sequence). Deletions cut 4 bases from V and 5 bases from J, with 17 bases between. The CDR3 nucleotides are TGTGCCAGCAGTTCCCCCGGGGGGAGAGGGACTGAAGCTTTCTTT. This encodes CASSSPGGRGTEAFF.

The CDR3 sequence is CASSEGGLRNQPQHF. DNA of the CDR3: TGTGCCAGCAGTGAGGGGGGGCTCCGCAATCAGCCCCAGCATTTT. The chain uses TRBV25-1 and TRBJ1-5, with D tentatively TRBD1 (6 bases). Germline CDR1 is MGHDK and CDR2 is SYGVNS. V lost 3 bases and J 2 bases, leaving 11 bases between the germline ends. The CDR3 covers 15 residues.

In DNA form, the CDR3 reads TGTGCCAGCAGTCCCGGGACAGGGGTCTACGAGCAGTACTTC. This codes for CASSPGTGVYEQYF. The V and J genes are TRBV27 and TRBJ2-7, with TRBD1 matching over 10 bases. Germline lookup yields CDR1 MNHEY and CDR2 SMNVEV (reference sequence). The J segment lost 3 bases and the V segment lost 5 bases, leaving 4 bases of the junction unmatched. There are 14 residues in the CDR3.

The chain is built from TRBV7-9 and TRBJ2-2; no clear D gene. The CDR3 totals 16 residues. The germline V gene encodes CDR1 SEHNR and CDR2 FQNEAQ (reference sequence). Deletions cut 5 bases from V and 4 bases from J, with 17 bases between. In nucleotides, the CDR3 is TGTGCCAGCAGCCTCCTGCTGGGCACCCGCACCGGGGAGCTGTTTTTT. Amino acid sequence: CASSLLLGTRTGELFF.

The chain employs TRBV19 and TRBJ2-1; TRBD1 matches at 8 bases. The CDR3 loop spans 16 amino acids. The V and J ends lost 5 bases and 9 bases, in that order; junction bases with no gene match: 15. Germline-derived CDR1 and CDR2 are LNHDA and SQIVND (reference sequence). CDR3: CASSWAYRAQGGEQFF. Here the CDR3 DNA reads TGTGCCAGTAGTTGGGCCTACCGCGCACAGGGGGGTGAGCAGTTCTTC.

This clonotype was recorded once. The chain joins TRBV9 to TRBJ1-1; D is unresolved. The CDR3 loop spans 15 amino acids. Germline CDR1 reads SGDLS; CDR2 reads YYNGEE. Deletions cut 3 bases from V and 0 bases from J, with 12 bases between. The CDR3 DNA follows: TGTGCCAGCAGCGAGGGAGCTCGAATGAACACTGAAGCTTTCTTT. Translated, it gives CASSEGARMNTEAFF. Full variable domain (outside the CDR3, taken from reference TRBV9 and TRBJ1-1): DSGVTQTPKHLITATGQRVTLRCSPRSGDLSVYWYQQSLDQGLQFLIQYYNGEERAKGNILERFSAQQFPDLHSELNLSSLELGDSALYFCASSEGARMNTEAFFGQGTRLTVV.

The V and J genes are TRBV19 and TRBJ2-7; a weak D match, TRBD2 (7 bases). Trimming took 5 bases from V and 6 from J, leaving 23 bases between them. The CDR3 is made up of 16 amino acids. Germline V CDR1 and CDR2: LNHDA, SQIVND (reference sequence). CDR3 protein: CASSAQNQSGGLEQYV. CDR3 DNA sequence: TGTGCCAGTAGTGCCCAGAACCAATCCGGGGGGCTCGAGCAGTACGTC.

V is TRBV27 and J is TRBJ2-5; TRBD1 aligns across 7 bases. The germline CDR1 and CDR2 sequences are MNHEY and SMNVEV (reference sequence). The trim removed 7 bases at V and 2 bases at J, leaving 7 bases unmatched. CDR3 length equals 14 residues. CDR3 nucleotides: TGTGCCAGCACCCCACTGGGACAGCAAGAGACCCAGTACTTC. Encoded protein: CASTPLGQQETQYF.

This sequence joins TRBV12-3 or TRBV12-4 and TRBJ1-1; no definite D call. V lost 6 bases to trimming and J lost 5 bases, with 16 bases between them. The CDR3 contains 14 residues. The CDR3 DNA reads TGTGCCAGCAGCCCTAGCGAGTATGGAACTGAAGCTTTCTTT. Its translation: CASSPSEYGTEAFF.

This sequence joins TRBV24-1 and TRBJ2-3; TRBD2 matches at 7 bases. Germline CDR1 and CDR2: KGHDR and SFDVKD. This CDR3 region has 17 residues. The J segment lost 0 bases and the V segment lost 4 bases, leaving 9 bases of the junction unmatched. The CDR3: CATSDRTSVTSTDTQYF. CDR3 coding DNA: TGTGCCACCAGTGACCGTACTAGCGTAACTAGCACAGATACGCAGTATTTT.